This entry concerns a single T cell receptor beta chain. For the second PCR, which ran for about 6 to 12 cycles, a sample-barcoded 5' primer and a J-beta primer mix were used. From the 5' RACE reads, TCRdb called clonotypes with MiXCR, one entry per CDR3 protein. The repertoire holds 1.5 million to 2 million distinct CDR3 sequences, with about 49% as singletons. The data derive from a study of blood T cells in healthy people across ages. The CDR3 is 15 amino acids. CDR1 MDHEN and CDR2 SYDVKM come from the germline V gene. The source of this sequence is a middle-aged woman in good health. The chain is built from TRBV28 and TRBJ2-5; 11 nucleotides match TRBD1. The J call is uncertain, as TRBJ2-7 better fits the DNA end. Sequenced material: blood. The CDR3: CASSLGGTGGLEQYF. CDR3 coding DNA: TGTGCCAGCAGTTTAGGCGGGACAGGGGGGCTCGAGCAGTACTTC.